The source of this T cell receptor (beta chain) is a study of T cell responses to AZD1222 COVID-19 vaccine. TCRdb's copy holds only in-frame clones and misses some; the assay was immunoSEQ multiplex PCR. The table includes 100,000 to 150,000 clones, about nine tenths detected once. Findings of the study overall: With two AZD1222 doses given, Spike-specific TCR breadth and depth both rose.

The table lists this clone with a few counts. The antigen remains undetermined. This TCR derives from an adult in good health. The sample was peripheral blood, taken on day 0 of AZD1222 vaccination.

The CDR3 protein is CASSVATGGWSAGDQPQHF. Written as DNA, the CDR3 is TGTGCCAGCAGCGTAGCTACTGGGGGTTGGTCGGCAGGGGATCAGCCCCAGCATTTT. The chain joins TRBV9 to TRBJ1-5; maybe TRBD1 (6 bases). Germline V gives CDR1 SGDLS, CDR2 YYNGEE. V lost 0 bases to trimming and J lost 5 bases, with 24 bases between them. The CDR3 contains 19 residues.